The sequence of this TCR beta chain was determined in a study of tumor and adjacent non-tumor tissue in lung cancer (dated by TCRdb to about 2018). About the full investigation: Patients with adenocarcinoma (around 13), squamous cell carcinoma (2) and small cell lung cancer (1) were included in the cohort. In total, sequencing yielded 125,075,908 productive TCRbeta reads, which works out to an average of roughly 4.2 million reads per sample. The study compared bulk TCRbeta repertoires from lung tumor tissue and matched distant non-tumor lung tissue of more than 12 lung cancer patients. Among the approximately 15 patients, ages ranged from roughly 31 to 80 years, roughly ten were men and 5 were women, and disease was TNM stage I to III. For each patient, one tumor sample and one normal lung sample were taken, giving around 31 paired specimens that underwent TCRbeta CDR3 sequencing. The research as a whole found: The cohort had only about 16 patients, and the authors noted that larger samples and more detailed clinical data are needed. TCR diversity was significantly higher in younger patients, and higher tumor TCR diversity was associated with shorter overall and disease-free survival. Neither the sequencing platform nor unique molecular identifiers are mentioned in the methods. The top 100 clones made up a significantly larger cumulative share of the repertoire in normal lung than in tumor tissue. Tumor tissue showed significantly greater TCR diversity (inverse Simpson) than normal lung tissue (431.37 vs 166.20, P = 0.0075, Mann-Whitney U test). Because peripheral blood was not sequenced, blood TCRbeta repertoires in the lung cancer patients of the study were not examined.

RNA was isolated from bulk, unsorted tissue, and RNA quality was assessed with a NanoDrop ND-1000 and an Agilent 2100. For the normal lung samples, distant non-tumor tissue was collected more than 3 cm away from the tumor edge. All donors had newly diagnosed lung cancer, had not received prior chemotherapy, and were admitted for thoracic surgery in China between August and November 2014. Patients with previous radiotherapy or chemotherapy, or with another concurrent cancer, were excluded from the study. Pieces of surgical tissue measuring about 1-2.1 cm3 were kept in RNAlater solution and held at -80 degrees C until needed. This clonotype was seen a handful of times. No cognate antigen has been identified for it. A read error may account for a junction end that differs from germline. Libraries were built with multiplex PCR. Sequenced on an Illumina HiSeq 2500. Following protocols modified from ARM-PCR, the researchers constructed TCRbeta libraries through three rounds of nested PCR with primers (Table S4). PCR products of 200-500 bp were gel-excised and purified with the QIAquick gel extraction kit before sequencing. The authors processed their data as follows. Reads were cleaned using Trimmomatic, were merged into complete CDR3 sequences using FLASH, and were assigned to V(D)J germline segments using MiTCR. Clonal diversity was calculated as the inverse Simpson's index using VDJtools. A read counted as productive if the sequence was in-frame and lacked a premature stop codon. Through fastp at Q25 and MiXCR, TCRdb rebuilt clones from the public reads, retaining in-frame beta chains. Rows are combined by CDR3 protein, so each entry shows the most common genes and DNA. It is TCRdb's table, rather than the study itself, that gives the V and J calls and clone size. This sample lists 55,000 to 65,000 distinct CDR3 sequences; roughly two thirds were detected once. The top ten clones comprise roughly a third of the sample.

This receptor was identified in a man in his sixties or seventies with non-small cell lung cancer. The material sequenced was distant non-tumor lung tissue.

Read as DNA, the sequence is TGTGCCAACAGCTCTGGAGGGTGGGCGAACACCGGGGAGCTGTTTTTT. Translated, it gives CANSSGGWANTGELFF. The sequence links TRBV11-2 to TRBJ2-2; TRBD2 might be the D gene, on 6 matching bases. Including cysteine and phenylalanine, the CDR3 has 16 amino acids. Here the CDR3 DNA is all that survives: 48 bases in frame from base 1. Taken from the germline V gene, the CDR1 and CDR2 loops are SGHAT and FQNNGV. With all but the CDR3 taken from the reference TRBV11-2 and TRBJ2-2 genes, the full variable domain is: EAGVAQSPRYKIIEKRQSVAFWCNPISGHATLYWYQQILGQGPKLLIQFQNNGVVDDSQLPKDRFSAERLKGVDSTLKIQPAKLEDSAVYLCANSSGGWANTGELFFGEGSRLTVL.